Shown below are 32 T cell receptor beta chains from a single sample sequenced in a study of blood T cell repertoires in COVID-19. Some clones are missing from TCRdb's copy, which holds only in-frame ones; the method was immunoSEQ multiplex PCR. The table includes about 99,000 clones, about 91% detected once. The sequencing input was peripheral blood. The receptors were sampled from a human donor in a cohort sampled during active COVID-19.

V and J are TRBV3-1 (or the pseudogene TRBV3-2) and TRBJ2-1; possible D gene TRBD2, 6 bases. From germline, CDR1 is LGHDT and CDR2 YNNKEL (reference sequence). V was clipped by 7 bases and J by 4 bases, with 11 bases between them. The CDR3 contains 13 residues. The CDR3 loop is CASTSGRYNEQFF. The CDR3 DNA reads as TGTGCCAGCACCTCGGGGAGGTACAATGAGCAGTTCTTC.

This chain connects TRBV6-5 to TRBJ2-6, with D unresolved. The CDR3 sequence is 14 residues long. From germline, CDR1 is MNHEY and CDR2 SVGAGI. With 3 bases removed from V and 4 bases from J, the gap between germline ends came to 7 bases. The CDR3 region has the DNA TGTGCCAGCAGTTATTTCTCCGGGGCCAACGTCCTGACTTTC. This translates into CASSYFSGANVLTF.

The rearrangement links TRBV9 to TRBJ2-3; 7 bases are a match to TRBD2. Germline CDR1 SGDLS, CDR2 YYNGEE. J gave up 2 bases and V 0 bases, and 12 bases lay outside the gene matches. The CDR3 runs 18 residues. The CDR3: CASSVARDGGRSTDTQYF. The CDR3 coding sequence is TGTGCCAGCAGCGTAGCCCGCGACGGGGGGAGGTCCACAGATACGCAGTATTTT.

This chain uses TRBV9 with TRBJ1-4; D is undetermined. This CDR3 region has 15 residues. Germline V gene lookup returns CDR1 SGDLS and CDR2 YYNGEE. V lost 3 bases and J 5 bases, leaving 14 bases between the germline ends. CDR3 in DNA: TGTGCCAGCAGCGAGGCTGACACCTACAATGAAAAACTGTTTTTT. The encoded protein is CASSEADTYNEKLFF.

The rearrangement joins TRBV12-3 or TRBV12-4 to TRBJ1-2; perhaps TRBD1 as D (5 bases). CDR3 length: 13 amino acids. The V gene lost 7 bases and the J gene lost 8 bases, with 17 bases spanning the gap. The CDR3 spells CASTSAGLRGYTF. The CDR3 region has the DNA TGTGCCAGCACATCGGCAGGGTTACGGGGCTACACCTTC.

The chain couples TRBV5-1 to TRBJ1-2, with D tentatively TRBD1 (5 bases). CDR1 is SGHRS, CDR2 YFSETQ, per germline. Trimming removed 4 bases from V and 4 bases from J, with 17 bases in between. The length of the CDR3 is 15 residues. The DNA of the CDR3 is TGCGCCAGCAGCGCGGGGACCTCAAGAGGCTATGGCTACACCTTC. It specifies CASSAGTSRGYGYTF.

This rearrangement joins TRBV27 to TRBJ2-7; possible D gene TRBD2, 7 bases. The CDR3 length is 14 residues. The germline V gene encodes CDR1 MNHEY and CDR2 SMNVEV (reference sequence). Trimming shortened V by 4 bases and J by 3 bases, and 13 bases separated the two germline ends. In DNA, the CDR3 is TGTGCCAGCAGTTGGAACAGGGAGGGCTACGAGCAGTACTTC. Its protein product is CASSWNREGYEQYF.

This sequence joins TRBV11-2 and TRBJ2-2; D is unresolved. V gave up 0 bases and J gave up 1 base, with 6 bases separating them. Germline lookup yields CDR1 SGHAT and CDR2 FQNNGV. This CDR3 has 15 residues. In nucleotides, the CDR3 is TGTGCCAGCAGCTTAGATCGAGGGAACACCGGGGAGCTGTTTTTT. It codes for CASSLDRGNTGELFF.

The rearrangement joins TRBV18 to TRBJ1-5; D call uncertain. The CDR3 spans 17 residues. Trimming took 3 bases from V and 2 from J, leaving 17 bases between them. Germline V gene data show CDR1 as KGHSH and CDR2 as LQKENI. DNA for the CDR3: TGTGCCAGCTCACCGGCGCTAGGGAGGGTTGGCAATCAGCCCCAGCATTTT. Its translation is CASSPALGRVGNQPQHF.

This clone was observed a few times. The chain couples TRBV10-2 to TRBJ2-2; TRBD2 agrees at 7 bases. The V gene's germline CDR1 is WSHSY and CDR2 SAAADI. This CDR3 is built from 15 residues. V gave up 3 bases and J gave up 6 bases; unmatched junction bases: 7. The CDR3 sequence: CASSDKRGPPGELFF. In DNA, the CDR3 is TGCGCCAGCAGTGATAAGCGGGGCCCACCCGGGGAGCTGTTTTTT.

This rearrangement joins TRBV5-1 to TRBJ2-7; D might be TRBD1 (6 bases). The CDR3 loop spans 17 amino acids. V gave up 2 bases and J gave up 4 bases, with 22 bases separating them. In germline, CDR1 is SGHRS, CDR2 YFSETQ. CDR3 bases: TGCGCCAGCAGCTTCGAACCATTCGAGGACAGATCGTACGAGCAGTACTTC. It codes for CASSFEPFEDRSYEQYF.

The J gene is TRBJ1-2, the V gene TRBV4-1, with 9 bases that match TRBD1. J was trimmed by 2 bases and V by 1 base; bases with no gene match: 5. This CDR3 contains 16 residues. Germline CDR1 MGHRA, CDR2 YSYEKL. In DNA form, the CDR3 reads TGCGCCAGCAGCCAAGCCCCGGGACAGGGCAACTATGGCTACACCTTC. Amino acids: CASSQAPGQGNYGYTF.

The chain links TRBV3-1 (or the pseudogene TRBV3-2) to TRBJ2-5, with D perhaps TRBD2 (5 bases). V lost 11 bases and J 4 bases, leaving 20 bases between the germline ends. Germline CDR1 is LGHDT and CDR2 is YNNKEL (reference sequence). CDR3 length: 14 residues. CDR3 DNA sequence: TGTGCCGGCTACGCGACGGGGTTGGGAGAGACCCAGTACTTC. Amino acids: CAGYATGLGETQYF.

CDR3: CASSFRHRDTEAFF. CDR3 in DNA: TGTGCCAGCAGTTTCAGGCATAGAGACACTGAAGCTTTCTTT. The chain couples TRBV28 to TRBJ1-1; D is undetermined. V gave up 3 bases and J gave up 3 bases, with 11 bases separating them. The CDR3 has 14 amino acids. Per germline, CDR1 MDHEN and CDR2 SYDVKM.

The V call is TRBV29-1, the J call TRBJ2-1; 10 positions match TRBD1. Per the germline V gene, CDR1 is SQVTM and CDR2 is ANQGSEA. V shed 4 bases, J shed 9 bases, and the junction held 6 bases outside the gene matches. The CDR3 is made up of 13 amino acids. The CDR3 bases are TGCAGCGTTGCTCGGACAGGGGGTGGTGAGCAGTTCTTC. Amino acids: CSVARTGGGEQFF.

The V gene is TRBV9, the J gene TRBJ1-4, with a possible D match to TRBD1 (6 bases). CDR3 length equals 17 residues. V was pared by 0 bases and J by 1 base, with 13 bases between. The germline V gene encodes CDR1 SGDLS and CDR2 YYNGEE. The CDR3 coding sequence is TGTGCCAGCAGCGTAGGTGGGGGCAGAGGAACTAATGAAAAACTGTTTTTT. Amino acid sequence: CASSVGGGRGTNEKLFF.

The chain employs TRBV7-9 and TRBJ2-1; TRBD2 agrees at 11 bases. With V trimmed by 1 base and J by 6 bases, 5 bases remained unmatched. The CDR3 is made up of 16 amino acids. Germline CDR1 reads SEHNR; CDR2 reads FQNEAQ (reference sequence). The CDR3, as DNA: TGTGCCAGCAGCTTAGGGCCGGGACTAGCGGCCAATGAGCAGTTCTTC. Translation gives CASSLGPGLAANEQFF.

The rearrangement joins TRBV6-2 or TRBV6-3 to TRBJ2-7; possible D gene TRBD1, 5 bases. From germline, CDR1 is MNHEY and CDR2 SVGEGT. The V end lost 4 bases, the J end lost 2 bases, and 9 bases lay between the germline ends. The CDR3 has 13 amino acids. The CDR3 is CASSFGRAYEQYF. The CDR3 bases are TGTGCCAGCAGTTTTGGCAGGGCCTACGAGCAGTACTTC.

In its sample, this clone was seen a few times. The chain has TRBV6-2 or TRBV6-3 and TRBJ2-6; D ambiguous. V was trimmed by 6 bases and J by 0 bases, leaving 9 bases between them. The CDR3 is 15 residues long. The germline CDR1 and CDR2 sequences are MNHEY and SVGEGT. Here the CDR3 DNA reads TGTGCCAGCAGCGCAGGAAACTCTGGGGCCAACGTCCTGACTTTC. This encodes CASSAGNSGANVLTF.

This clone was recorded only once. This chain links TRBV15 with TRBJ2-1, with TRBD1 as a possible D gene (6 bases). The CDR3 covers 16 residues. V was shortened by 4 bases and J by 4 bases, with 17 bases between the two germline ends. Germline CDR1 LNHNV, CDR2 YYDKDF (reference sequence). CDR3 DNA sequence: TGTGCCACCAGCACCAGATCGGACAGATCGTACAATGAGCAGTTCTTC. Protein sequence: CATSTRSDRSYNEQFF.

The chain combines TRBV10-3 with TRBJ2-1, with D perhaps TRBD1 (6 bases). Trimming cost V 3 bases and J 4 bases, with 16 bases left between them. The CDR3 sequence is 16 residues long. Per germline, CDR1 ENHRY and CDR2 SYGVKD. The CDR3 reads CAISDGDSGQYNEQFF. For the CDR3, the DNA is TGTGCCATCAGTGATGGTGACTCTGGACAGTACAATGAGCAGTTCTTC.

The V gene is TRBV30, the J gene TRBJ1-3; unclear D gene. Germline values: CDR1 GTSNPN, CDR2 SVGIG (reference sequence). The CDR3 extends over 15 amino acids. V was pared by 0 bases and J by 4 bases, with 13 bases between. The CDR3 nucleotides read TGTGCCTGGAGTGTCGGAGGGAATGCCGGAAACACCATATATTTT. Residues: CAWSVGGNAGNTIYF.

V usage is TRBV6-6 and J usage is TRBJ1-4, with D hard to call. Germline V gene data show CDR1 as MNHNY and CDR2 as SVGAGI (reference sequence). The CDR3 spans 13 residues. Trimming took 7 bases from V and 8 from J, leaving 14 bases between them. In nucleotides, the CDR3 is TGTGCCAGCATAGCTACGAGGGTCGAAAAACTGTTTTTT. This encodes CASIATRVEKLFF.

The CDR3 region is CSAPLADTQYF. The CDR3 DNA reads as TGCAGTGCCCCCCTAGCAGATACGCAGTATTTT. The chain carries TRBV20-1 and TRBJ2-3; D is unclear. Deletions cut 6 bases from V and 4 bases from J, with 8 bases between. The CDR3 length is 11 residues. Germline CDR1 reads DFQATT; CDR2 reads SNEGSKA (reference sequence).

In regard to this clone: Other DNA sequences in the sample encode the same CDR3. V is TRBV10-2 and J is TRBJ1-2; 7 bases map to TRBD1. The length of the CDR3 is 13 residues. Germline V lookup: CDR1 WSHSY, CDR2 SAAADI. With 4 bases clipped from V and 5 bases from J, the junction kept 4 bases outside the gene matches. In DNA, the CDR3 is TGCGCCAGCAGTGGTACAGGGGATTATGGCTACACCTTC. It yields the protein CASSGTGDYGYTF.

The chain has TRBV4-1 and TRBJ2-2; 8 positions agree with TRBD1. Trimming removed 6 bases from V and 4 bases from J; junction bases left unmatched: 4. Germline CDR1 MGHRA, CDR2 YSYEKL. The length of the CDR3 is 14 residues. CDR3 sequence reads: CASSRDRLTGELFF. The CDR3 DNA reads TGCGCCAGCAGTAGGGACAGGCTCACCGGGGAGCTGTTTTTT.

This rearrangement joins TRBV5-6 to TRBJ2-7; TRBD1 agrees at 9 bases. The germline gives CDR1 SGHDT, CDR2 YYEEEE. Trimming at V came to 0 bases and at J to 2 bases, leaving 6 bases not matched to a gene. The CDR3 sequence is 16 residues long. The CDR3 DNA follows: TGTGCCAGCAGCTTGGTGTACGGGACAGGGACCTACGAGCAGTACTTC. This codes for CASSLVYGTGTYEQYF.

The chain couples TRBV5-6 to TRBJ1-4, with TRBD1 identical over 7 bases. This CDR3 contains 16 residues. Germline V gives CDR1 SGHDT, CDR2 YYEEEE. V trimming: 1 base; J trimming: 3 bases; junction bases outside the gene matches: 6. CDR3 residues: CASSLHRGRPNEKLFF. CDR3 nucleotide sequence: TGTGCCAGCAGCTTGCACAGGGGTCGACCTAATGAAAAACTGTTTTTT.

The chain joins TRBV5-6 to TRBJ1-2; D possibly corresponds to TRBD1 (5 bases). Germline V gives CDR1 SGHDT, CDR2 YYEEEE. With 2 bases removed from V and 1 base from J, the gap between germline ends came to 9 bases. The CDR3 is 14 residues long. The CDR3 loop is CASSFRGVNYGYTF. Written as DNA, the CDR3 is TGTGCCAGCAGCTTCCGGGGGGTTAACTATGGCTACACCTTC.

The CDR3 coding sequence is TGTGCCAGCAGCTTTGTTAGCGGGAGTAGCACAGATACGCAGTATTTT. This gives the protein CASSFVSGSSTDTQYF. V is TRBV11-2 and J is TRBJ2-3; TRBD2 agrees at 9 bases. Losses at the gene ends were 3 bases for V and 0 bases for J; bases not matched to a gene: 4. Germline CDR1 SGHAT, CDR2 FQNNGV. This CDR3 comprises 16 residues.

This clone was counted a single time. CDR3 sequence (DNA): TGTGCCAGCAGCCAAGCTTATGCCGGCGAGCAGTACTTC. Its protein product is CASSQAYAGEQYF. This rearrangement joins TRBV14 to TRBJ2-7; D gene uncertain. CDR3 size: 13 residues. CDR1 is SGHDN, CDR2 FVKESK, per germline. V dropped 1 base and J dropped 6 bases, with 10 bases sitting between them.

The chain combines TRBV5-1 with TRBJ2-7, with TRBD2 identical over 8 bases. The V and J ends lost 4 bases and 3 bases, in that order; junction bases with no gene match: 3. CDR1 and CDR2 (germline): SGHRS, YFSETQ. The CDR3 loop spans 13 amino acids. The CDR3 coding sequence is TGCGCCAGCAGCCCCCGGGAGGGCTACGAGCAGTACTTC. Translating it yields CASSPREGYEQYF.